The 30 T cell receptor beta chains below were found in one sample sequenced in a study of blood T cell repertoires in COVID-19. Sequencing used immunoSEQ multiplex PCR; TCRdb keeps in-frame clones, though not all of them. The sample carries roughly 150,000 clones, roughly 85% recorded once. Sequencing was done on a sample of PBMCs or T cells enriched from blood (not recorded which). These TCRs come from a woman between 65 and 79 years old in a cohort exposed to, infected with or recovered from COVID-19 (not recorded which).

This clone was recorded only once. This CDR3 reads CAISGTGRTGELFF. The CDR3 DNA follows: TGTGCCATCAGTGGGACAGGGAGGACCGGGGAGCTGTTTTTT. The chain recombines TRBV10-3 with TRBJ2-2, with 8 positions matching TRBD1. Trimming cost V 4 bases and J 5 bases; bases outside gene matches: 3. CDR3 size: 14 residues. The germline CDR1 and CDR2 sequences are ENHRY and SYGVKD.

The chain joins TRBV9 to TRBJ1-1; D call uncertain. Per the germline V gene, CDR1 is SGDLS and CDR2 is YYNGEE. The CDR3 has 13 residues. Trimming left V 3 bases short and J 1 base short, with 7 bases between. CDR3 DNA sequence: TGTGCCAGCAGCGCAGAATGGAACACTGAAGCTTTCTTT. Its translation is CASSAEWNTEAFF.

This chain connects TRBV19 to TRBJ2-6, with TRBD2 matching 8 bases. This CDR3 region has 19 residues. Trimming cost V 4 bases and J 0 bases; bases outside gene matches: 11. The germline V gene has CDR1 LNHDA and CDR2 SQIVND (reference sequence). In DNA form, the CDR3 reads TGTGCCAGTAGTACTCGGGGTGGCCGGGGGGGCTCTGGGGCCAACGTCCTGACTTTC. Translated: CASSTRGGRGGSGANVLTF. Full variable domain (rest looked up from reference TRBV19 and TRBJ2-6): DGGITQSPKYLFRKEGQNVTLSCEQNLNHDAMYWYRQDPGQGLRLIYYSQIVNDFQKGDIAEGYSVSREKKESFPLTVTSAQKNPTAFYLCASSTRGGRGGSGANVLTFGAGSRLTVL.

CDR3 amino acids: CASRATSGSQEQFF. DNA of the CDR3: TGTGCCAGCAGGGCGACTAGCGGGAGTCAGGAGCAGTTCTTC. The chain carries TRBV6-5 and TRBJ2-1, with 12 nucleotides matching TRBD2. Trimming took 6 bases from V and 10 from J; bases not matched to a gene: 7. Germline V CDR1 and CDR2: MNHEY, SVGAGI. The CDR3 spans 14 residues.

The genes are TRBV6-1 and TRBJ1-5, with a possible D match to TRBD1 (6 bases). Germline CDR1 MNHNS, CDR2 SASEGT. Trimming removed 3 bases from V and 0 bases from J, with 18 bases in between. The CDR3 extends over 18 amino acids. CDR3 nucleotides: TGTGCCAGCAGTGATAGTTACAGGGTTGAGGATAGCAATCAGCCCCAGCATTTT. As protein: CASSDSYRVEDSNQPQHF.

This chain joins TRBV2 and TRBJ1-6; 7 positions agree with TRBD1. Unmatched junction bases numbered 9, after V lost 6 bases and J lost 7 bases. Germline CDR1 reads SNHLY; CDR2 reads FYNNEI. This CDR3 region has 15 residues. This CDR3 reads CASRGTAIGNSPLHF. The CDR3 nucleotides are TGTGCCAGCAGAGGGACAGCAATTGGAAATTCACCCCTCCACTTT.

The V call is TRBV3-1 (or the pseudogene TRBV3-2), the J call TRBJ2-7; tentatively, D is TRBD1 (5 bases). V was pared by 5 bases and J by 3 bases, with 8 bases between. The CDR3 length is 12 residues. CDR1 is LGHDT and CDR2 is YNNKEL in the germline V gene (reference sequence). The DNA of the CDR3 is TGTGCCAGCAGCGGAACAGGCTACGAGCAGTACTTC. Amino acid sequence: CASSGTGYEQYF.

The chain links TRBV6-5 to TRBJ2-3; TRBD1 matches 9 bases. Per the germline V gene, CDR1 is MNHEY and CDR2 is SVGAGI. This CDR3 region has 13 residues. After removal of 4 bases from V and 8 bases from J, the junction contained 4 bases not matched to a gene. The CDR3 here is CASSLGQGATQYF. The CDR3 DNA sequence: TGTGCCAGCAGTTTGGGACAGGGCGCTACGCAGTATTTT.

This rearrangement joins TRBV3-1 (or the pseudogene TRBV3-2) to TRBJ2-5; 15 bases line up with TRBD2. The CDR3 length is 16 residues. Germline CDR1 is LGHDT and CDR2 is YNNKEL (reference sequence). V shed 4 bases and J 5 bases; nucleotides not matched to a gene: 5. The DNA for the CDR3 is TGTGCCAGCAGCCCGGGACTAGCGGGAGGAGGCGAGACCCAGTACTTC. Amino acids: CASSPGLAGGGETQYF.

The chain combines TRBV14 with TRBJ2-7; 8 nucleotides agree with TRBD2. This CDR3 is 15 amino acids long. V was pared by 4 bases and J by 6 bases, with 11 bases of the junction left unmatched. Germline CDR1 is SGHDN and CDR2 is FVKESK. This CDR3 reads CASSRLTGGPVEQYF. DNA for the CDR3: TGTGCCAGCAGCCGATTGACGGGAGGGCCCGTCGAGCAGTACTTC.

The chain couples TRBV27 to TRBJ1-4, with 7 bases identical to TRBD1. Unmatched junction bases numbered 16, after V lost 8 bases and J lost 7 bases. CDR3 size: 16 residues. In germline, CDR1 is MNHEY, CDR2 SMNVEV (reference sequence). In DNA form, the CDR3 reads TGTGCCAGCCGCTTACTTTACAGGGGTAGAAGTGAAAAACTGTTTTTT. Translation gives CASRLLYRGRSEKLFF.

This clone turned up a few times. The rearrangement links TRBV18 to TRBJ1-2, with TRBD1 identical over 8 bases. Germline values: CDR1 KGHSH, CDR2 LQKENI. Losses at the gene ends were 3 bases for V and 5 bases for J; bases not matched to a gene: 8. The CDR3 consists of 15 residues. In DNA, the CDR3 is TGTGCCAGCTCACCTACGACAGGGGCCGATTATGGCTACACCTTC. Translation: CASSPTTGADYGYTF.

The rearrangement links TRBV11-1 to TRBJ2-1; the match to TRBD2 covers 8 bases. Germline V gives CDR1 SGHAT, CDR2 FQDESV (reference sequence). The CDR3 runs to 14 residues. The trim removed 1 base at V and 5 bases at J, leaving 1 base unmatched. For the CDR3, the DNA is TGTGCCAGCAGCTTAGTACTAGCGGACAATGAGCAGTTCTTC. Translating it yields CASSLVLADNEQFF.

The V call is TRBV9, the J call TRBJ2-5; 8 positions match TRBD2. Germline V gene lookup returns CDR1 SGDLS and CDR2 YYNGEE. There are 14 residues in the CDR3. Trimming at V came to 2 bases and at J to 5 bases, leaving 5 bases not matched to a gene. As DNA, the CDR3 is TGTGCCAGCAGCGTTAGCGGGGAGGTCGAGACCCAGTACTTC. Its translation: CASSVSGEVETQYF.

The CDR3 sequence: CASSLGGGTDTQYF. In nucleotides, the CDR3 is TGTGCCAGCAGCCTTGGAGGCGGCACAGATACGCAGTATTTT. The gene calls are TRBV3-1 (or the pseudogene TRBV3-2) and TRBJ2-3; a weak D match, TRBD2 (5 bases). This CDR3 is built from 14 residues. V was shortened by 4 bases and J by 1 base, with 9 bases between the two germline ends. CDR1 LGHDT and CDR2 YNNKEL come from the germline V gene (reference sequence).

This clone came up a few times. The chain carries TRBV29-1 and TRBJ2-1; 7 bases agree with TRBD2. Germline CDR1 and CDR2: SQVTM and ANQGSEA. The V gene end was trimmed by 5 bases and the J gene end by 15 bases; junction bases not matched to a gene: 13. CDR3 length equals 12 residues. In DNA, the CDR3 is TGCAGCGTTACCGGGACTAACCCACTGGCGTTCTTC. Protein: CSVTGTNPLAFF.

The chain carries TRBV5-1 and TRBJ1-4; D remains unclear. The V gene's germline CDR1 is SGHRS and CDR2 YFSETQ. The CDR3 has 15 residues. V shed 2 bases and J shed 4 bases, with 12 bases lying between them. The CDR3 sequence: CASSLGRQVNEKLFF. The CDR3 DNA reads as TGCGCCAGCAGCTTAGGGAGGCAGGTTAATGAAAAACTGTTTTTT.

This chain links TRBV5-1 with TRBJ2-1; a weak D match, TRBD2 (5 bases). V was shortened by 0 bases and J by 8 bases, with 12 bases between the two germline ends. The CDR3 is 14 residues long. Germline lookup yields CDR1 SGHRS and CDR2 YFSETQ. Here the CDR3 reads CASSLGGSQYEQFF. In nucleotides, the CDR3 is TGCGCCAGCAGCTTGGGTGGGAGTCAGTATGAGCAGTTCTTC.

The chain links TRBV7-2 to TRBJ2-3; D unclear. V lost 6 bases, J lost 1 base, and 5 bases lay in between. Germline CDR1 SGHTA, CDR2 FQGNSA. The CDR3 is 12 amino acids. CDR3 DNA: TGTGCCAGCAGGCTAGGCACAGATACGCAGTATTTT. This encodes CASRLGTDTQYF.

This chain joins TRBV5-1 and TRBJ2-1, with 11 bases lining up with TRBD1. The V gene end was trimmed by 0 bases and the J gene end by 4 bases; junction bases not matched to a gene: 3. The V gene's germline CDR1 is SGHRS and CDR2 YFSETQ. This CDR3 has 16 amino acids. CDR3 in amino acids: CASSLGGTGGYNEQFF. The CDR3 DNA reads TGCGCCAGCAGCTTGGGAGGGACAGGGGGATACAATGAGCAGTTCTTC. The variable domain in full, with the rest retrieved from reference TRBV5-1 and TRBJ2-1, is KAGVTQTPRYLIKTRGQQVTLSCSPISGHRSVSWYQQTPGQGLQFLFEYFSETQRNKGNFPGRFSGRQFSNSRSEMNVSTLELGDSALYLCASSLGGTGGYNEQFFGPGTRLTVL.

This clone was recorded once. The chain carries TRBV28 and TRBJ1-3; the D gene is possibly TRBD1 (5 bases). This CDR3 contains 16 residues. Germline lookup yields CDR1 MDHEN and CDR2 SYDVKM. Trimming cost V 6 bases and J 0 bases, with 15 bases left between them. The CDR3 is CASSPGGPVSGNTIYF. In nucleotides, the CDR3 is TGTGCCAGCAGCCCGGGGGGACCCGTCTCTGGAAACACCATATATTTT.

The rearrangement joins TRBV19 to TRBJ1-6, with D hard to call. The CDR3 totals 13 residues. Trimming cost V 1 base and J 8 bases, with 6 bases left between them. Germline V CDR1 and CDR2: LNHDA, SQIVND (reference sequence). CDR3 in amino acids: CASSIGRDSPLHF. CDR3 DNA: TGTGCCAGTAGTATAGGCCGAGATTCACCCCTCCACTTT.

The chain has TRBV10-2 and TRBJ2-1; the D is unclear. In germline, CDR1 is WSHSY, CDR2 SAAADI. The germline V and J ends were trimmed by 5 bases and 0 bases, with 8 bases remaining between them. CDR3 length equals 14 residues. The CDR3 DNA is TGCGCCAGCAGTAGCTGGAGCTCCTACAATGAGCAGTTCTTC. This encodes CASSSWSSYNEQFF.

This clone was seen a few times. The chain uses TRBV9 and TRBJ1-2, with D hard to call. This CDR3 region has 15 residues. V was trimmed by 0 bases and J by 7 bases, leaving 16 bases between them. Germline V CDR1 and CDR2: SGDLS, YYNGEE. The CDR3 reads CASSVEVGARSGYTF. Here the CDR3 DNA reads TGTGCCAGCAGCGTAGAGGTGGGCGCCCGGTCTGGCTACACCTTC.

The V and J genes are TRBV5-1 and TRBJ2-1; 9 bases are shared with TRBD2. V lost 0 bases, J lost 3 bases, and 1 base stayed unmatched. The CDR3 extends over 15 amino acids. The germline V gene encodes CDR1 SGHRS and CDR2 YFSETQ. In nucleotides, the CDR3 is TGCGCCAGCAGCTTGGAAGCGGGAGGCTACAATGAGCAGTTCTTC. Its translation is CASSLEAGGYNEQFF.

This clone was detected only a few times. The chain is built from TRBV4-3 and TRBJ1-6; D remains ambiguous. The CDR3 has 16 amino acids. V lost 0 bases, J lost 3 bases, and 9 bases lay in between. Looked up from germline, CDR1 is LGHNA and CDR2 is YSLEER. Here the CDR3 reads CASSQDPRGYNSPLHF. The DNA for the CDR3 is TGCGCCAGCAGCCAAGATCCACGGGGCTATAATTCACCCCTCCACTTT.

This clone has only one observation. The chain combines TRBV12-3 or TRBV12-4 with TRBJ1-4, with unresolved D. Trimming cost V 5 bases and J 6 bases, with 10 bases left between them. The CDR3 extends over 13 amino acids. CDR3: CASSRARDEKLFF. DNA for the CDR3: TGTGCCAGCAGTAGGGCGAGGGATGAAAAACTGTTTTTT.

V usage is TRBV24-1 and J usage is TRBJ2-5; D is possibly TRBD2 (6 bases). Trimming pared 5 bases from V and 2 bases from J, leaving 11 bases between. This CDR3 has 14 amino acids. CDR1 KGHDR and CDR2 SFDVKD come from the germline V gene. In nucleotides, the CDR3 is TGTGCCACCAGTGCTGGGACTGTACAAGAGACCCAGTACTTC. Its protein product is CATSAGTVQETQYF.

This clone was detected only once. The chain combines TRBV7-3 with TRBJ2-3, with TRBD1 as a possible D gene (5 bases). Germline V gene data show CDR1 as SGHTA and CDR2 as FQGTGA. The CDR3 extends over 13 amino acids. V was clipped by 2 bases and J by 6 bases, with 9 bases between them. This chain's CDR3 is CASSLGKGDTQYF. In DNA form, the CDR3 reads TGTGCCAGCAGCTTAGGAAAGGGGGATACGCAGTATTTT.

This chain uses TRBV4-1 with TRBJ1-2; 9 nucleotides line up with TRBD1. The CDR3 has 14 residues. Germline-derived CDR1 and CDR2 are MGHRA and YSYEKL. V shed 4 bases, J shed 6 bases, and the junction held 6 bases outside the gene matches. CDR3: CASSPQGALDGYTF. The DNA for the CDR3 is TGCGCCAGCAGCCCACAGGGGGCGCTTGATGGCTACACCTTC.